These 17 T cell receptor beta chains came from one sample sequenced in a study of blood T cell repertoires in COVID-19 (dated by TCRdb to 2020 to 2022). Receptor amplification or capture employed the immunoSEQ multiplex PCR assay. TCRdb retrieved this table from immuneACCESS and kept in-frame rearrangements only. Not all clones are present; in checked studies, unresolved V genes account for under half, and no reason is known for the remainder. This sample gives tens of thousands of clones in total; about 90% of them show up just once. The ten most abundant clones make up 15% to 20% of the sample. The specimen sequenced was peripheral blood. The receptors were sampled from a man between 35 and 55 years old with COVID-19, enrolled during active disease.

This chain connects TRBV5-4 to TRBJ2-2, with 12 bases fitting TRBD2. J lost 0 bases, V lost 4 bases, and 7 bases had no gene match. Germline V gene lookup returns CDR1 SGHNT and CDR2 YYREEE (reference sequence). CDR3 length: 18 residues. CDR3 region: CASSPATSGGANTGELFF. DNA for the CDR3: TGTGCCAGCAGCCCCGCGACTAGCGGGGGAGCGAACACCGGGGAGCTGTTTTTT.

This clone showed up just a few times. CDR3 in amino acids: CASSSHSTGEEQYF. Written as DNA, the CDR3 is TGTGCCAGCAGCTCACACTCGACAGGGGAAGAGCAGTACTTC. The chain carries TRBV11-2 and TRBJ2-7, with 8 bases aligning to TRBD1. CDR3 length: 14 amino acids. Per germline, CDR1 SGHAT and CDR2 FQNNGV. The V and J ends lost 4 bases and 7 bases, in that order; junction bases with no gene match: 9.

The chain joins TRBV7-9 to TRBJ1-1; TRBD1 aligns across 7 bases. The V segment lost 3 bases and the J segment 7 bases; nucleotides outside the gene matches: 8. The CDR3 totals 14 residues. CDR1 and CDR2 from the germline V gene are SEHNR and FQNEAQ (reference sequence). CDR3 in amino acids: CASSFQTGLSEAFF. DNA of the CDR3: TGTGCCAGCAGCTTCCAGACAGGGCTTAGTGAAGCTTTCTTT. The full variable domain, completed using reference TRBV7-9 and TRBJ1-1, is DTGVSQNPRHKITKRGQNVTFRCDPISEHNRLYWYRQTLGQGPEFLTYFQNEAQLEKSRLLSDRFSAERPKGSFSTLEIQRTEQGDSAMYLCASSFQTGLSEAFFGQGTRLTVV.

V and J are TRBV30 and TRBJ2-1; no firm D call. V shed 3 bases and J shed 0 bases, with 9 bases lying between them. Germline V gene lookup returns CDR1 GTSNPN and CDR2 SVGIG (reference sequence). CDR3 length: 14 amino acids. CDR3 nucleotides: TGTGCCTGGAGAGGCGCTAGCTCCTACAATGAGCAGTTCTTC. Translation: CAWRGASSYNEQFF.

The rearrangement uses TRBV5-1 and TRBJ2-7, with TRBD1 matching over 7 bases. CDR3 length: 14 residues. V was pared by 3 bases and J by 6 bases, with 9 bases of the junction left unmatched. Per germline, CDR1 SGHRS and CDR2 YFSETQ. Written as DNA, the CDR3 is TGCGCCAGCAGCTCCGGGGACAGCGGCGGCGAGCAGTACTTC. Protein product: CASSSGDSGGEQYF.

This chain joins TRBV11-2 and TRBJ2-2; TRBD1 agrees at 9 bases. The germline CDR1 and CDR2 sequences are SGHAT and FQNNGV. The V and J ends lost 2 bases and 7 bases, in that order; junction bases with no gene match: 8. The CDR3 length is 16 residues. DNA for the CDR3: TGTGCCAGCAGCTTATGGCGGACAGGGGAAAACGGGGAGCTGTTTTTT. This encodes CASSLWRTGENGELFF.

This chain uses TRBV7-9 with TRBJ1-6; D not resolved. Germline CDR1 is SEHNR and CDR2 is FQNEAQ (reference sequence). V dropped 4 bases and J dropped 7 bases, with 11 bases sitting between them. The CDR3 covers 14 residues. CDR3 sequence reads: CASSSPGSNSPLHF. Here the CDR3 DNA reads TGTGCCAGCAGCTCTCCGGGATCGAATTCACCCCTCCACTTT.

This CDR3 reads CASKTEGNTEAFF. CDR3 DNA: TGTGCCAGCAAGACAGAAGGGAACACTGAAGCTTTCTTT. The V and J genes are TRBV6-5 and TRBJ1-1; a possible D gene is TRBD1 (5 bases). The CDR3 has 13 residues. The germline gives CDR1 MNHEY, CDR2 SVGAGI. Trimming took off 7 bases at V and 1 base at J, with 10 bases between the two ends.

This chain links TRBV28 with TRBJ2-5; 8 nucleotides line up with TRBD2. CDR3 size: 16 residues. Germline CDR1 reads MDHEN; CDR2 reads SYDVKM. The V and J ends lost 2 bases and 3 bases, in that order; junction bases with no gene match: 8. CDR3 sequence (DNA): TGTGCCAGCAGTTTAGGAGGAGCGGGGGCCAAAGAGACCCAGTACTTC. Translated, it gives CASSLGGAGAKETQYF. The full variable domain, its missing parts supplied by reference TRBV28 and TRBJ2-5, is DVKVTQSSRYLVKRTGEKVFLECVQDMDHENMFWYRQDPGLGLRLIYFSYDVKMKEKGDIPEGYSVSREKKERFSLILESASTNQTSMYLCASSLGGAGAKETQYFGPGTRLLVL.

The chain recombines TRBV7-8 with TRBJ1-6; 12 bases fit TRBD1. The V segment lost 4 bases and the J segment 2 bases; nucleotides outside the gene matches: 6. CDR3 size: 18 residues. Per germline, CDR1 SGHVS and CDR2 FQNEAQ. The CDR3 DNA follows: TGTGCCAGCAGCTCGTCGGGACAGGGGGCCGCCTATAATTCACCCCTCCACTTT. Translation: CASSSSGQGAAYNSPLHF.

This rearrangement joins TRBV6-5 to TRBJ2-3; tentatively, D is TRBD2 (6 bases). CDR1 and CDR2 (germline): MNHEY, SVGAGI. Trimming removed 7 bases from V and 2 bases from J, with 16 bases in between. This CDR3 is 15 amino acids long. CDR3 nucleotides: TGTGCCAGCACCCCCCGGAGGGTCGTCACAGATACGCAGTATTTT. Amino acids: CASTPRRVVTDTQYF.

V is TRBV6-5 and J is TRBJ1-5; 9 nucleotides line up with TRBD1. From germline, CDR1 is MNHEY and CDR2 SVGAGI. This CDR3 comprises 16 residues. J gave up 6 bases and V 4 bases, and 10 bases lay outside the gene matches. The DNA for the CDR3 is TGTGCCAGCAGTTTCCGGGGGGGACAGGGTCGTCAGCCCCAGCATTTT. Translating gives CASSFRGGQGRQPQHF.

For the CDR3, the DNA is TGTGCCAGCAGAGAACAGGGTTATTCACCCCTCCACTTT. It translates to CASREQGYSPLHF. V usage is TRBV28 and J usage is TRBJ1-6, with a weak D call TRBD1 (6 bases). Germline assignment: CDR1 MDHEN and CDR2 SYDVKM. CDR3 length: 13 residues. V was trimmed by 6 bases and J by 8 bases, leaving 11 bases between them.

This clone has a single count. The chain joins TRBV5-1 to TRBJ2-5; 10 bases align to TRBD2. The germline CDR1 and CDR2 sequences are SGHRS and YFSETQ. The CDR3 is 20 amino acids. J gave up 2 bases and V 3 bases, and 19 bases lay outside the gene matches. The CDR3 DNA reads as TGCGCCAGCAGCTCCCGGGGTGTAGCGGGGGGCCCCTCGCCTCAAGAGACCCAGTACTTC. It specifies CASSSRGVAGGPSPQETQYF.

This clone occurred a few times. The V call is TRBV12-3 or TRBV12-4, the J call TRBJ1-5; no clear D gene. This CDR3 is built from 13 residues. Trimming took 6 bases from V and 0 from J, leaving 6 bases between them. As DNA, the CDR3 is TGTGCCAGCAGAGAGTATAGCAATCAGCCCCAGCATTTT. This codes for CASREYSNQPQHF.

The chain recombines TRBV18 with TRBJ1-1; tentatively, D is TRBD1 (5 bases). There are 13 residues in the CDR3. Germline V CDR1 and CDR2: KGHSH, LQKENI. With 7 bases removed from V and 3 bases from J, the gap between germline ends came to 12 bases. The DNA for the CDR3 is TGTGCCAGCTGTACAGGTGAGGACACTGAAGCTTTCTTT. Amino acids: CASCTGEDTEAFF.

V is TRBV7-3 and J is TRBJ2-2; D might be TRBD2 (6 bases). V was clipped by 4 bases and J by 1 base, with 10 bases between them. The CDR3 is made up of 15 amino acids. The germline CDR1 and CDR2 sequences are SGHTA and FQGTGA. CDR3 amino acids: CASSSQRVNTGELFF. The CDR3 coding sequence is TGTGCCAGCAGCTCCCAGCGGGTGAACACCGGGGAGCTGTTTTTT.